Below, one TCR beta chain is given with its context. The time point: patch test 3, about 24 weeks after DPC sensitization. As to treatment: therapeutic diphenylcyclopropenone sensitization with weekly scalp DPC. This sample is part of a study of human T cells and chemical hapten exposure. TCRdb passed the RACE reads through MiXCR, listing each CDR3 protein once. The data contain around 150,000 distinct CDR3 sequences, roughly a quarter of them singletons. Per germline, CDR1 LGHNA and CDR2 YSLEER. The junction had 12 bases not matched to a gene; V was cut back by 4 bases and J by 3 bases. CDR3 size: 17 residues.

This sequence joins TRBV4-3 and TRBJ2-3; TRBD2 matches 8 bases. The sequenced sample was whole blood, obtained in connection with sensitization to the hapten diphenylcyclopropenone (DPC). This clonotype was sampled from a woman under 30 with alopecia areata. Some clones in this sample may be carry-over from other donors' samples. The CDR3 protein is CASSPTSSGRVTDTQYF. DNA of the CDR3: TGCGCCAGCAGCCCAACCTCCTCCGGGAGGGTAACAGATACGCAGTATTTT.